The 10 T cell receptor beta chains in this list originate from one sample, sequenced in a study of cytomegalovirus exposure and HLA in healthy donors. In the PCR, 60 Vbeta and 13 Jbeta primers were used. TCRdb keeps only in-frame clones here, not all; method: immunoSEQ multiplex PCR. Here the sample spans roughly 120,000 clones, 79% being singletons. The sequencing input was PBMCs. These TCRs come from a woman aged 18-29 years in good health and CMV-seropositive.

This clone showed up just a few times. The chain has TRBV4-2 and TRBJ1-1; 9 bases match TRBD1. The junction had 4 bases not matched to a gene; V was cut back by 4 bases and J by 1 base. CDR3 size: 15 residues. Germline V gene sequence: CDR1 LGHNA, CDR2 YNFKEQ. CDR3 coding DNA: TGTGCCAGCAGCCCGGGACAGGGAACGAACACTGAAGCTTTCTTT. Residues: CASSPGQGTNTEAFF.

The gene calls are TRBV6-1 and TRBJ2-7; D gene ambiguous. Looked up from germline, CDR1 is MNHNS and CDR2 is SASEGT. CDR3 length: 12 amino acids. The V end was cut by 7 bases, the J end by 0 bases, with 7 bases between. The CDR3 DNA is TGTGCCAGCAATTTACACTCCTACGAGCAGTACTTC. As protein: CASNLHSYEQYF.

The V call is TRBV2, the J call TRBJ2-7; maybe TRBD1 (5 bases). Looked up from germline, CDR1 is SNHLY and CDR2 is FYNNEI. This CDR3 is 12 amino acids long. V shed 4 bases and J shed 4 bases, with 8 bases lying between them. The CDR3 loop reads CASSGQGYEQYF. The CDR3 bases are TGTGCCAGCAGTGGCCAGGGATACGAGCAGTACTTC.

This chain links TRBV6-5 with TRBJ1-5; 7 nucleotides align to TRBD1. The CDR3 contains 15 residues. The germline CDR1 and CDR2 sequences are MNHEY and SVGAGI. Germline trimming cut 6 bases from V and 5 bases from J; bases unmatched to any gene: 10. Here the CDR3 DNA reads TGTGCCAGCAGCTCCCGGGACAGCACATATCAGCCCCAGCATTTT. This encodes CASSSRDSTYQPQHF.

The chain has TRBV2 and TRBJ2-3; D gene unclear. Germline values: CDR1 SNHLY, CDR2 FYNNEI. V dropped 4 bases and J dropped 2 bases, with 7 bases sitting between them. The CDR3 loop spans 13 amino acids. The CDR3 region is CASSAIATDTQYF. DNA of the CDR3: TGTGCCAGCAGTGCGATAGCCACAGATACGCAGTATTTT.

The gene calls are TRBV2 and TRBJ1-1, with TRBD1 matching over 7 bases. The junction had 3 bases not matched to a gene; V was cut back by 7 bases and J by 7 bases. Germline CDR1 reads SNHLY; CDR2 reads FYNNEI. This CDR3 contains 11 residues. The CDR3 sequence is CASTGGIEAFF. For the CDR3, the DNA is TGTGCCAGCACAGGGGGGATTGAAGCTTTCTTT.

V usage is TRBV19 and J usage is TRBJ2-7; the D is unclear. Germline V lookup: CDR1 LNHDA, CDR2 SQIVND (reference sequence). The CDR3 totals 11 residues. The V end was cut by 5 bases, the J end by 7 bases, with 9 bases between. The CDR3 loop reads CASSPGQEQYF. The CDR3 DNA reads TGTGCCAGTAGTCCGGGTCAGGAGCAGTACTTC.

This clone appeared a few times. The CDR3, as DNA: TGTGCCAGCAGCTTATTAAGGGAGGGCTACGAGCAGTACTTC. Translating gives CASSLLREGYEQYF. The rearrangement links TRBV7-9 to TRBJ2-7, with 7 bases lining up with TRBD2. The CDR3 has 14 amino acids. CDR1 is SEHNR and CDR2 is FQNEAQ in the germline V gene (reference sequence). V shed 2 bases, J shed 3 bases, and the junction held 4 bases outside the gene matches.

The rearrangement joins TRBV7-2 to TRBJ1-5; D gene ambiguous. Germline V CDR1 and CDR2: SGHTA, FQGNSA. V dropped 4 bases and J dropped 6 bases, with 13 bases sitting between them. The CDR3 is 14 amino acids. CDR3 sequence (DNA): TGTGCCAGCAGCTCCCAAGCCGAGATTCAGCCCCAGCATTTT. Translation: CASSSQAEIQPQHF.

Concerning this clone: A junction end diverges from the germline sequence, so it may reflect a read error. The rearrangement uses TRBV28 and TRBJ1-2; D not resolved. This CDR3 contains 11 residues. CDR1 is MDHEN, CDR2 SYDVKM, per germline. CDR3 in amino acids: CASSSDFSTDF. The CDR3 nucleotides are TGTGCCAGCAGTTCGGACTTTAGCACCGATTTC.